This is a list of T cell receptor beta chains from one sample in a study of blood T cells in healthy people across ages. TCRdb recomputed calls from the 5' RACE reads with MiXCR, one row per CDR3 protein. This sample has approximately 1,000,000 distinct CDR3 sequences, with 30% to 40% found just once. Material: blood. These receptors originate from a man aged 18 to 29 in good health. Each CDR3 is given with its conserved first and last residue. Fields, in order: J gene, D gene, clone size, V gene, CDR3 DNA, CDR3 protein. A D gene is named only where the DNA matches it firmly. Expanded clones get a size class; other rows say once, few or many, or leave the size out.

j_gene: TRBJ1-6
d_gene: -
abundance: few
v_gene: TRBV25-1
CDR3nt: TGTGCCAGCGGGGAACGGAGTCTTGATCCTTCCTATAATTCACCCCTCCACTTT
CDR3aa: CASGERSLDPSYNSPLHF

j_gene: TRBJ1-2
d_gene: -
abundance: few
v_gene: TRBV5-1
CDR3nt: TGCGCCAGCAGCCCTCTATCTCCTAACTATGGCTACACCTTC
CDR3aa: CASSPLSPNYGYTF

j_gene: TRBJ1-2
d_gene: -
abundance: once
v_gene: TRBV5-5
CDR3nt: TGTGCCAGCAGCTTGGCGTCAGCGACATTTAACTATGGCTACACCTTC
CDR3aa: CASSLASATFNYGYTF

j_gene: TRBJ1-1
d_gene: TRBD1
abundance: -
v_gene: TRBV4-1
CDR3nt: TGCGCCAGCAGCCAAGCCCCAGGACAGGGGCTAAACCCTCTTGAAGCTTTCTTT
CDR3aa: CASSQAPGQGLNPLEAFF

j_gene: TRBJ2-5
d_gene: -
abundance: -
v_gene: TRBV9
CDR3nt: TGTGCCAGCAGCGTAGGGGGGACCTACCAAGAGACCCAGTACTTC
CDR3aa: CASSVGGTYQETQYF

j_gene: TRBJ2-3
d_gene: TRBD2
abundance: few
v_gene: TRBV20-1
CDR3nt: TGCAGTGCTAGATCTGGCGGGGGGACGTACATTATCACAGATACGCAGTATTTT
CDR3aa: CSARSGGGTYIITDTQYF

j_gene: TRBJ1-5
d_gene: TRBD1
abundance: -
v_gene: TRBV4-2
CDR3nt: TGTGCCAGCAGCCAAGAACACAGGGGACTTAGCAATCAGCCCCAGCATTTT
CDR3aa: CASSQEHRGLSNQPQHF

j_gene: TRBJ1-2
d_gene: -
abundance: many
v_gene: TRBV29-1
CDR3nt: TGCAGCGTTGTATTGGGGCATGGCTACACCTTC
CDR3aa: CSVVLGHGYTF

j_gene: TRBJ1-2
d_gene: -
abundance: -
v_gene: TRBV12-3/TRBV12-4
CDR3nt: TGTGCCAGCAGTTTATCGGGGCTCCCTAACTATGGCTACACCTTC
CDR3aa: CASSLSGLPNYGYTF

j_gene: TRBJ2-3
d_gene: -
abundance: -
v_gene: TRBV14
CDR3nt: TGTGCCAGCAGCCAAGACGGCAGGCTCGTCGGCACAGATACGCAGTATTTT
CDR3aa: CASSQDGRLVGTDTQYF

j_gene: TRBJ2-6
d_gene: -
abundance: -
v_gene: TRBV7-6
CDR3nt: TGTGCCAGCAGCTTAGGAATAGGGAAGACTGGGGCCAACGTCCTGACTTTC
CDR3aa: CASSLGIGKTGANVLTF

j_gene: TRBJ2-5
d_gene: TRBD2
abundance: -
v_gene: TRBV20-1
CDR3nt: TGCAGTGCTAGAGAGGGGACTAGCGGGTTCCAAGAGACCCGGTACTTC
CDR3aa: CSAREGTSGFQETRYF

j_gene: TRBJ2-5
d_gene: -
abundance: many
v_gene: TRBV25-1
CDR3nt: TGTGCCAGCAGTGAATGGGGAGAAGAGACCCAGTACTTC
CDR3aa: CASSEWGEETQYF

j_gene: TRBJ2-1
d_gene: -
abundance: -
v_gene: TRBV7-2
CDR3nt: TGTGCCAGCAGCTTAAATTACAGGAGCTCCTACAATGAGCAGTTCTTC
CDR3aa: CASSLNYRSSYNEQFF

j_gene: TRBJ1-2
d_gene: TRBD1
abundance: -
v_gene: TRBV12-3/TRBV12-4
CDR3nt: TGTGCCAGCAGTTTTACCCCAGGGGGCGCCGGGGGCTACACCTTC
CDR3aa: CASSFTPGGAGGYTF

j_gene: TRBJ1-6
d_gene: -
abundance: few
v_gene: TRBV4-3
CDR3nt: TGCGCCAGCAGCCAAGTCCGAGGCGGGAGGCCAGGGTCCTATAATTCACCCCTCCACTTT
CDR3aa: CASSQVRGGRPGSYNSPLHF

j_gene: TRBJ2-5
d_gene: -
abundance: -
v_gene: TRBV6-2/TRBV6-3
CDR3nt: TGTGCCAGCACCATATGGGGGGACCTCCAAGAGACCCAGTACTTC
CDR3aa: CASTIWGDLQETQYF

j_gene: TRBJ2-3
d_gene: TRBD1
abundance: -
v_gene: TRBV20-1
CDR3nt: TGCAGTGTCCTACCGGGACAGGACACAGATACGCAGTATTTT
CDR3aa: CSVLPGQDTDTQYF

j_gene: TRBJ1-5
d_gene: TRBD1
abundance: -
v_gene: TRBV20-1
CDR3nt: TGCAGTGCCCAAGCCCCGGACAGGGCTGGGCAGCCCCAGCATTTT
CDR3aa: CSAQAPDRAGQPQHF

j_gene: TRBJ2-7
d_gene: -
abundance: few
v_gene: TRBV4-1
CDR3nt: TGCGCCAGCAGCCAGAAAAACCAGCCGAGCTACGAGCAGTACTTC
CDR3aa: CASSQKNQPSYEQYF

j_gene: TRBJ2-7
d_gene: -
abundance: -
v_gene: TRBV5-1
CDR3nt: TGCGCCAGCAGCTGGAGTCCAGCCTACGAGCAGTACTTC
CDR3aa: CASSWSPAYEQYF

j_gene: TRBJ1-2
d_gene: TRBD1
abundance: few
v_gene: TRBV6-5
CDR3nt: TGTGCCAGCAGTCTTACGGACAGGAGCAACTATGGCTACACCTTC
CDR3aa: CASSLTDRSNYGYTF

j_gene: TRBJ1-2
d_gene: -
abundance: -
v_gene: TRBV5-1
CDR3nt: TGCGCCAGCAGCTTTACTTCGACGTCGAACTATGGCTACACCTTC
CDR3aa: CASSFTSTSNYGYTF

j_gene: TRBJ1-4
d_gene: TRBD1
abundance: few
v_gene: TRBV6-6
CDR3nt: TGTGCCAGCAGTTCTCGGACAGGGGGAAGGGAAAAACTGTTTTTT
CDR3aa: CASSSRTGGREKLFF

j_gene: TRBJ2-1
d_gene: -
abundance: -
v_gene: TRBV2
CDR3nt: TGTGCCAGCAGGAATGAAGTACAGGGATACGAGCAGTTCTTC
CDR3aa: CASRNEVQGYEQFF

j_gene: TRBJ2-3
d_gene: -
abundance: -
v_gene: TRBV5-6
CDR3nt: TGTGCCAGCAGCCGAGACGCAATTAAGCAGTATTTT
CDR3aa: CASSRDAIKQYF

j_gene: TRBJ2-1
d_gene: -
abundance: -
v_gene: TRBV20-1
CDR3nt: TGCAGTGCTAGCTTGTTAGTGGAGAATGAGCAGTTCTTC
CDR3aa: CSASLLVENEQFF

j_gene: TRBJ2-1
d_gene: -
abundance: -
v_gene: TRBV5-4
CDR3nt: TGTGCCAGCAGCTTGGCTGGTGGGTTTGAGCAGTTCTTC
CDR3aa: CASSLAGGFEQFF

j_gene: TRBJ1-4
d_gene: TRBD1
abundance: -
v_gene: TRBV20-1
CDR3nt: TGCAGTGCTAGAGATCCCGGGGACAGGGGGATTGAAAAACTGATTTTT
CDR3aa: CSARDPGDRGIEKLIF

j_gene: TRBJ1-2
d_gene: -
abundance: -
v_gene: TRBV20-1
CDR3nt: TGCAGTGCTAGAGATCCCAACAGGGTCCCTAGAGGCTACACCTTC
CDR3aa: CSARDPNRVPRGYTF

j_gene: TRBJ2-7
d_gene: -
abundance: -
v_gene: TRBV20-1
CDR3nt: TGCAGTGCCCCTGCGGCCCAGGGGACAATGAACGAGCAGTACTTC
CDR3aa: CSAPAAQGTMNEQYF

j_gene: TRBJ2-1
d_gene: TRBD2
abundance: -
v_gene: TRBV7-2
CDR3nt: TGTGCCAGCAGTCACAAGCGGGGGCCTTACAATGAGCAGTTCTTC
CDR3aa: CASSHKRGPYNEQFF

j_gene: TRBJ2-3
d_gene: -
abundance: few
v_gene: TRBV2
CDR3nt: TGTGCCAGCAGTGATGGACGGACCCGGAGCACAGATACGCAGTATTTT
CDR3aa: CASSDGRTRSTDTQYF

j_gene: TRBJ1-5
d_gene: -
abundance: -
v_gene: TRBV6-5
CDR3nt: TGTGCCAGCGGAAAAAGGACAAGTCAGCCCCAGCATTTT
CDR3aa: CASGKRTSQPQHF

j_gene: TRBJ2-1
d_gene: -
abundance: many
v_gene: TRBV29-1
CDR3nt: TGCAGCGTCCCGACTAGAAATTCCCACAATGAGCAGTTCTTC
CDR3aa: CSVPTRNSHNEQFF

j_gene: TRBJ2-1
d_gene: TRBD2
abundance: -
v_gene: TRBV9
CDR3nt: TGTGCCAGCAGCGCCGGGACTAGCGGTCTCAGCTCCTACAATGAGCAGTTCTTC
CDR3aa: CASSAGTSGLSSYNEQFF

j_gene: TRBJ2-1
d_gene: TRBD1
abundance: -
v_gene: TRBV5-1
CDR3nt: TGCGCCAGCAGCTCGTCCGAGGGACAGGGACCCTACAATGAGCAGTTCTTC
CDR3aa: CASSSSEGQGPYNEQFF

j_gene: TRBJ2-1
d_gene: -
abundance: -
v_gene: TRBV10-3
CDR3nt: TGTGCCATCAGTGGGGCCCAGGGTATCGAGCAGTTCTTC
CDR3aa: CAISGAQGIEQFF

j_gene: TRBJ2-6
d_gene: -
abundance: -
v_gene: TRBV28
CDR3nt: TGTGCCAGCAGTGTCACAGTGAAACCTGGGGCCAACGTCCTGACTTTC
CDR3aa: CASSVTVKPGANVLTF

j_gene: TRBJ1-2
d_gene: -
abundance: -
v_gene: TRBV27
CDR3nt: TGTGCCAGCTCACCCCGCGGATTCTATGGCTACACCTTC
CDR3aa: CASSPRGFYGYTF

j_gene: TRBJ2-3
d_gene: -
abundance: few
v_gene: TRBV10-3
CDR3nt: TGTGCCATCAGTGAGTCGACGCGGACCAGCACAGATACGCAGTATTTT
CDR3aa: CAISESTRTSTDTQYF

j_gene: TRBJ2-4
d_gene: -
abundance: -
v_gene: TRBV6-1
CDR3nt: TGTGCCAGCAGAGTCGGGGCGGCCAAAAACATTCAGTACTTC
CDR3aa: CASRVGAAKNIQYF